Below, 18 T cell receptor beta chains from the same sample are listed, as sequenced in a study of Graves' ophthalmopathy and Graves' hyperthyroidism. As the template, RNA transcripts were used to amplify TCR beta CDR3 regions. HTBI primers primed a first-round RT-PCR, and a second-round multiplex PCR followed. TCRdb reanalysed the multiplex PCR reads using MiXCR and keeps one entry per CDR3 protein. This sample has 150,000 or so distinct CDR3 sequences; roughly 37% occur once, and the top ten carry roughly 6%. What was sequenced was peripheral blood. The receptors were sampled from a woman aged 40 to 49 with Graves' ophthalmopathy.

The rearrangement uses TRBV11-2 and TRBJ2-7; D possibly uses TRBD1 or TRBD2 (6 bases each). The CDR3 runs to 14 residues. V was clipped by 1 base and J by 5 bases, with 12 bases between them. Germline V gene sequence: CDR1 SGHAT, CDR2 FQNNGV. CDR3 amino acids: CASSLAGGDHEQYF. The CDR3 DNA is TGTGCCAGCAGCTTAGCCGGGGGCGACCACGAGCAGTACTTC.

The V gene is TRBV6-1, the J gene TRBJ2-2; D is unresolved. V lost 3 bases to trimming and J lost 3 bases, with 5 bases between them. CDR3 length: 13 amino acids. Per the germline V gene, CDR1 is MNHNS and CDR2 is SASEGT. CDR3 DNA sequence: TGTGCCAGCAGTGATAAGTACACCGGGGAGCTGTTTTTT. It specifies CASSDKYTGELFF.

A word on this clonotype: The junction shows a germline mismatch at one end, possibly a read error. J is TRBJ2-5 and V is TRBV7-7; D is undetermined. Germline CDR1 is SSHAT and CDR2 is FNYEAQ (reference sequence). This CDR3 has 13 residues. The CDR3 DNA sequence: TGTGCTAGCAGCTTAGAGACTTGGGAGACCCAGTACTTC. Translating gives CASSLETWETQYF.

This clonotype was seen repeatedly, ten times or more. This CDR3 is CASSLDNREGGEQYF. The DNA for the CDR3 is TGTGCCAGCAGCTTAGATAACAGGGAAGGGGGCGAGCAGTACTTC. V usage is TRBV11-2 and J usage is TRBJ2-7; weak D call: TRBD1 (6 bases). The CDR3 is 15 residues long. Trimming shortened V by 0 bases and J by 6 bases, and 15 bases separated the two germline ends. CDR1 SGHAT and CDR2 FQNNGV come from the germline V gene.

In its sample, this clonotype was seen many times. The chain carries TRBV18 and TRBJ1-1, with D hard to call. Germline V CDR1 and CDR2: KGHSH, LQKENI. This CDR3 is built from 13 residues. Between the trimmed V and J ends, which lost 3 bases and 5 bases, there was a span of 10 bases. The CDR3 sequence: CASSPAGDTEAFF. CDR3 coding DNA: TGTGCCAGCTCACCCGCCGGGGATACTGAAGCTTTCTTT.

This clonotype was seen many times. The chain couples TRBV9 to TRBJ2-5; 13 bases align to TRBD2. Germline V lookup: CDR1 SGDLS, CDR2 YYNGEE. V lost 0 bases and J lost 3; bases outside the gene matches: 5. The CDR3 is made up of 17 amino acids. The CDR3 DNA reads as TGTGCCAGCAGCGTAGTCCCCGGGACTAGCGGGGAAGAGACCCAGTACTTC. This codes for CASSVVPGTSGEETQYF.

This clonotype was counted many times. This sequence joins TRBV2 and TRBJ1-1; D may be TRBD1 (6 bases). This CDR3 is 13 amino acids long. V was pared by 4 bases and J by 3 bases, with 9 bases between. CDR1 and CDR2 (germline): SNHLY, FYNNEI. CDR3 protein: CASSGDTYTEAFF. DNA of the CDR3: TGTGCCAGCAGTGGGGACACCTACACTGAAGCTTTCTTT. The full variable domain, in which reference TRBV2 and TRBJ1-1 provide the parts outside the CDR3, is EPEVTQTPSHQVTQMGQEVILRCVPISNHLYFYWYRQILGQKVEFLVSFYNNEISEKSEIFDDQFSVERPDGSNFTLKIRSTKLEDSAMYFCASSGDTYTEAFFGQGTRLTVV.

This chain links TRBV6-1 with TRBJ2-7; no clear D. The CDR3 consists of 16 residues. V was clipped by 8 bases and J by 0 bases, with 20 bases between them. CDR1 and CDR2 (germline): MNHNS, SASEGT. The CDR3 loop is CASYQALYHDSYEQYF. DNA of the CDR3: TGTGCCAGCTACCAGGCATTGTACCATGACTCCTACGAGCAGTACTTC.

This clonotype occurred many times. The chain is built from TRBV20-1 and TRBJ2-7, with D uncertain. CDR3 length equals 19 residues. The germline V gene has CDR1 DFQATT and CDR2 SNEGSKA (reference sequence). The V end lost 2 bases, the J end lost 4 bases, and 30 bases lay between the germline ends. CDR3 coding DNA: TGCAGTGCTAGACCCACATCAGGCCAACTACGGATTATGTGGTACGAGCAGTACTTC. Amino acid sequence: CSARPTSGQLRIMWYEQYF.

In its sample, this clonotype was seen once. V gene TRBV6-1 combines with J gene TRBJ2-2; 10 bases are a match to TRBD1. Germline V gene data show CDR1 as MNHNS and CDR2 as SASEGT. V trimming: 4 bases; J trimming: 3 bases; junction bases outside the gene matches: 5. The CDR3 totals 16 residues. CDR3 nucleotides: TGTGCCAGCAGTGTCCGACAGGGGGCGGACACCGGGGAGCTGTTTTTT. Encoded protein: CASSVRQGADTGELFF.

This chain joins TRBV27 and TRBJ2-7; TRBD2 agrees at 7 bases. CDR1 is MNHEY and CDR2 is SMNVEV in the germline V gene (reference sequence). The V and J ends lost 0 bases and 0 bases, in that order; junction bases with no gene match: 5. The CDR3 is made up of 16 amino acids. This CDR3 reads CASSLSSGASSYEQYF. The CDR3 region has the DNA TGTGCCAGCAGTTTATCGAGCGGGGCAAGCTCCTACGAGCAGTACTTC.

The rearrangement joins TRBV29-1 to TRBJ2-7; unclear D gene. V lost 4 bases, J lost 4 bases, and 11 bases lay in between. Germline V lookup: CDR1 SQVTM, CDR2 ANQGSEA. This CDR3 contains 12 residues. CDR3 coding DNA: TGCAGCGTTGGGCAGGCCGCTTACGAGCAGTACTTC. It yields the protein CSVGQAAYEQYF.

This clonotype occurred many times. The V gene is TRBV29-1, the J gene TRBJ1-1, with 7 positions matching TRBD1. Germline V lookup: CDR1 SQVTM, CDR2 ANQGSEA. The CDR3 contains 15 residues. The CDR3 loop is CSTIRGGAMNTEAFF. CDR3 coding DNA: TGCAGTACAATTAGAGGGGGCGCAATGAACACTGAAGCTTTCTTT.

This clonotype was recorded at least ten times. The V call is TRBV7-2, the J call TRBJ2-5, with D unclear. In germline, CDR1 is SGHTA, CDR2 FQGNSA. The ends were cut back, 7 bases at V and 2 bases at J, with 8 bases in the middle. The CDR3 has 12 residues. The CDR3 DNA reads as TGTGCCAGCACCGACACTCAAGAGACCCAGTACTTC. Amino acid sequence: CASTDTQETQYF. Combining the CDR3 with reference TRBV7-2 and TRBJ2-5 gives the whole variable domain GAGVSQSPSNKVTEKGKDVELRCDPISGHTALYWYRQSLGQGLEFLIYFQGNSAPDKSGLPSDRFSAERTGGSVSTLTIQRTQQEDSAVYLCASTDTQETQYFGPGTRLLVL.

The chain recombines TRBV6-1 with TRBJ2-6, with TRBD1 matching over 9 bases. Germline assignment: CDR1 MNHNS and CDR2 SASEGT. The V and J ends lost 4 bases and 9 bases, in that order; junction bases with no gene match: 16. The CDR3 contains 18 residues. CDR3 residues: CASSGGLKGTGRSNVLTF. Here the CDR3 DNA reads TGTGCCAGCAGTGGGGGGTTAAAGGGGACAGGGAGAAGCAACGTCCTGACTTTC.

The chain joins TRBV7-8 to TRBJ2-7, with D uncertain. The germline gives CDR1 SGHVS, CDR2 FQNEAQ. Trimming stripped 2 bases from V and 7 bases from J, with 12 bases between. This CDR3 has 13 amino acids. CDR3 coding DNA: TGTGCCAGCAGCTTAAGCCGTTTAGGGGAGCAGTACTTC. Translation gives CASSLSRLGEQYF.

The table lists this clonotype with many counts. V and J are TRBV27 and TRBJ1-1; D ambiguous. Germline V gives CDR1 MNHEY, CDR2 SMNVEV (reference sequence). The CDR3 is 16 residues long. V was shortened by 2 bases and J by 0 bases, with 13 bases between the two germline ends. The CDR3 loop reads CASSLMLAVMNTEAFF. The CDR3 region has the DNA TGTGCCAGCAGTTTAATGCTTGCCGTCATGAACACTGAAGCTTTCTTT.

This clonotype was recorded many times. This chain connects TRBV7-2 to TRBJ2-7; no clear D. This CDR3 is 13 amino acids long. Germline V gene sequence: CDR1 SGHTA, CDR2 FQGNSA. Trimming cost V 2 bases and J 2 bases, with 7 bases left between them. The CDR3 here is CASSLFNPYEQYF. The CDR3 DNA is TGTGCCAGCAGCTTATTTAACCCCTACGAGCAGTACTTC. The variable domain in full, with the rest retrieved from reference TRBV7-2 and TRBJ2-7, is GAGVSQSPSNKVTEKGKDVELRCDPISGHTALYWYRQSLGQGLEFLIYFQGNSAPDKSGLPSDRFSAERTGGSVSTLTIQRTQQEDSAVYLCASSLFNPYEQYFGPGTRLTVT.